This T cell receptor (beta chain) was obtained from a study of cytomegalovirus exposure and HLA in healthy donors. Study results and limitations: What TCR beta sequences reportedly achieved was accurate prediction of HLA-A and HLA-B alleles in most subjects.

Primers: 60 Vbeta forward and 13 Jbeta reverse. Per the study methods: Approximately 11 million shared chains were among 80 million or so unique TCR beta chains counted in a later analysis. Clones were read by immunoSEQ multiplex PCR, and TCRdb kept only the in-frame ones, dropping some. V and J calls plus clone size are reproduced from that table; the DNA served to infer D and trimming. The profile shows under 200,000 clones, over 75% of them singletons. On this clone itself: The target antigen is unknown.

The receptor was derived from a woman aged 45 to 65 in good health and CMV-seronegative. Sequencing was done on a sample of PBMCs.

CDR3 in amino acids: CASRPPGTRRTDTQYF. The CDR3 nucleotides are TGTGCCAGTAGGCCTCCCGGGACTAGGCGCACAGATACGCAGTATTTT. The chain uses TRBV19 and TRBJ2-3, with 8 bases identical to TRBD2. This CDR3 comprises 16 residues. Germline V gives CDR1 LNHDA, CDR2 SQIVND (reference sequence). V lost 6 bases and J lost 1; bases outside the gene matches: 9.